The next 16 T cell receptor beta chains were all read from a single sample in a study of cytomegalovirus exposure and HLA in healthy donors. Primers: 60 Vbeta forward and 13 Jbeta reverse. TCRdb keeps only in-frame clones here, not all; method: immunoSEQ multiplex PCR. This repertoire shows fewer than 200,000 clones, 60% to 85% found once; its top ten account for 2.5% to 3%. Sequencing input: PBMCs. The receptor source for this set is a woman aged 45 to 65 in good health and CMV-seropositive.

The chain joins TRBV4-1 to TRBJ2-7, with 8 nucleotides matching TRBD2. V trimming: 2 bases; J trimming: 0 bases; junction bases outside the gene matches: 9. The CDR3 has 17 amino acids. Germline loops: CDR1 MGHRA, CDR2 YSYEKL. CDR3 region: CASSQQRGGTASYEQYF. The CDR3, as DNA: TGCGCCAGCAGCCAACAACGGGGGGGGACGGCCTCCTACGAGCAGTACTTC.

J is TRBJ2-1 and V is TRBV19; 7 positions match TRBD2. V lost 5 bases and J lost 7; bases outside the gene matches: 8. Per germline, CDR1 LNHDA and CDR2 SQIVND (reference sequence). The CDR3 spans 14 residues. The CDR3 region has the DNA TGTGCCAGTAGTGAAACTAGCGTTGGAAATGAGCAGTTCTTC. Translation: CASSETSVGNEQFF. The variable domain in full, with the rest retrieved from reference TRBV19 and TRBJ2-1, is DGGITQSPKYLFRKEGQNVTLSCEQNLNHDAMYWYRQDPGQGLRLIYYSQIVNDFQKGDIAEGYSVSREKKESFPLTVTSAQKNPTAFYLCASSETSVGNEQFFGPGTRLTVL.

This clone was found a few times. This chain links TRBV7-9 with TRBJ2-2; TRBD1 is a possible D gene (5 bases). CDR3 size: 15 residues. From germline, CDR1 is SEHNR and CDR2 FQNEAQ (reference sequence). V gave up 3 bases and J gave up 6 bases, with 14 bases separating them. Here the CDR3 reads CASSFGQGLAGELFF. The CDR3, as DNA: TGTGCCAGCAGCTTTGGGCAGGGTCTCGCCGGGGAGCTGTTTTTT.

This clone was recorded only once. The rearrangement joins TRBV6-6 to TRBJ1-2; D unresolved. In germline, CDR1 is MNHNY, CDR2 SVGAGI (reference sequence). CDR3 length: 14 amino acids. The V end lost 2 bases, the J end lost 2 bases, and 9 bases lay between the germline ends. In nucleotides, the CDR3 is TGTGCCAGCAGTTACGGAGGTTCAAACTATGGCTACACCTTC. Its translation: CASSYGGSNYGYTF.

V usage is TRBV2 and J usage is TRBJ2-2; no clear D. V lost 8 bases and J lost 7, with 11 bases in between. The CDR3 length is 12 residues. Germline CDR1 reads SNHLY; CDR2 reads FYNNEI. CDR3 nucleotides: TGTGCCAGCGGCAGTGCTAGCGGGGAGCTGTTTTTT. As protein: CASGSASGELFF.

This rearrangement joins TRBV5-4 to TRBJ2-7; weak D call: TRBD2 (6 bases). V was cut by 4 bases and J by 5 bases, with 22 bases left in between. The CDR3 covers 16 residues. From germline, CDR1 is SGHNT and CDR2 YYREEE (reference sequence). CDR3 sequence: CASSLRLSGRIHEQYF. In DNA, the CDR3 is TGTGCCAGCAGCCTACGGCTCTCCGGGAGAATCCACGAGCAGTACTTC.

The rearrangement links TRBV7-8 to TRBJ2-1; a weak D match, TRBD2 (5 bases). The germline gives CDR1 SGHVS, CDR2 FQNEAQ. CDR3 length: 13 amino acids. V was shortened by 6 bases and J by 4 bases, with 10 bases between the two germline ends. The CDR3 sequence is CASSSQRYNEQFF. Written as DNA, the CDR3 is TGTGCCAGCAGTTCCCAGCGGTACAATGAGCAGTTCTTC.

This clone was picked up a small number of times. J is TRBJ2-5 and V is TRBV6-5, with D perhaps TRBD2 (5 bases). Germline V CDR1 and CDR2: MNHEY, SVGAGI. The CDR3 runs 13 residues. V was cut by 6 bases and J by 3 bases, with 11 bases left in between. The CDR3 DNA reads TGTGCCAGCAGCCCACTAGGGAAAGAGACCCAGTACTTC. Its translation: CASSPLGKETQYF.

The chain links TRBV4-1 to TRBJ1-1, with 8 bases that match TRBD1. Per the germline V gene, CDR1 is MGHRA and CDR2 is YSYEKL. The CDR3 contains 16 residues. With V trimmed by 1 base and J by 4 bases, 8 bases remained unmatched. This CDR3 is CASSQGDPRGLTEAFF. The CDR3 nucleotides are TGCGCCAGCAGCCAAGGAGACCCCAGGGGGCTCACTGAAGCTTTCTTT.

The chain links TRBV4-2 to TRBJ2-2; D not resolved. In germline, CDR1 is LGHNA, CDR2 YNFKEQ. The CDR3 has 13 amino acids. V was shortened by 5 bases and J by 3 bases, with 7 bases between the two germline ends. In DNA form, the CDR3 reads TGTGCCAGCAGCGGGCAGCACACCGGGGAGCTGTTTTTT. Encoded protein: CASSGQHTGELFF.

This clone was recorded a few times. This sequence joins TRBV7-9 and TRBJ2-1; 11 nucleotides line up with TRBD2. The V segment lost 4 bases and the J segment 10 bases; nucleotides outside the gene matches: 3. CDR1 and CDR2 from the germline V gene are SEHNR and FQNEAQ (reference sequence). This CDR3 has 13 amino acids. The CDR3 loop is CASSSWTSGEQFF. CDR3 in DNA: TGTGCCAGCAGCTCCTGGACTAGCGGGGAGCAGTTCTTC. The full variable domain, its missing parts supplied by reference TRBV7-9 and TRBJ2-1, is DTGVSQNPRHKITKRGQNVTFRCDPISEHNRLYWYRQTLGQGPEFLTYFQNEAQLEKSRLLSDRFSAERPKGSFSTLEIQRTEQGDSAMYLCASSSWTSGEQFFGPGTRLTVL.

This chain links TRBV30 with TRBJ2-1, with D tentatively TRBD1 (5 bases). Germline V CDR1 and CDR2: GTSNPN, SVGIG (reference sequence). This CDR3 has 15 amino acids. The V and J ends lost 2 bases and 9 bases respectively, with 20 bases between them. For the CDR3, the DNA is TGTGCCTGGAGTCCGGACACGGTACCGCTAGGTGAGCAGTTCTTC. This sequence encodes CAWSPDTVPLGEQFF.

The V gene is TRBV27, the J gene TRBJ2-5, with 7 bases that match TRBD2. The ends lost 4 bases at V and 6 bases at J; junction bases unmatched: 5. CDR3 length: 13 amino acids. Germline V gives CDR1 MNHEY, CDR2 SMNVEV (reference sequence). This CDR3 is CASSSQRGQTQYF. The CDR3 DNA reads TGTGCCAGCAGTTCCCAGCGGGGTCAGACCCAGTACTTC.

The chain couples TRBV29-1 to TRBJ1-2; the D is unclear. The CDR3 is 14 amino acids. V was trimmed by 3 bases and J by 8 bases, leaving 19 bases between them. Per germline, CDR1 SQVTM and CDR2 ANQGSEA. The DNA for the CDR3 is TGCAGCGTTGACCCGCGGTCGCCAAGAGGGGGCTACACCTTC. It encodes CSVDPRSPRGGYTF.

This clone was counted between two and nine times. The rearrangement uses TRBV6-1 and TRBJ1-4; a weak D match, TRBD1 (6 bases). The CDR3 runs to 12 residues. Germline values: CDR1 MNHNS, CDR2 SASEGT. V was clipped by 7 bases and J by 7 bases, with 10 bases between them. CDR3 protein: CASTQGLEKLFF. CDR3 nucleotide sequence: TGTGCCAGCACACAGGGTCTTGAAAAACTGTTTTTT.

V gene TRBV6-5 combines with J gene TRBJ2-1; D is undetermined. Germline assignment: CDR1 MNHEY and CDR2 SVGAGI. The CDR3 contains 13 residues. Trimming pared 0 bases from V and 8 bases from J, leaving 8 bases between. The CDR3 reads CASSYSESDEQFF. The CDR3 DNA follows: TGTGCCAGCAGTTACTCTGAGTCCGATGAGCAGTTCTTC.